Shown below are 28 T cell receptor beta chains from a single sample sequenced in a study of control samples from healthy donors and cancer patients. Assay: immunoSEQ multiplex PCR; the TCRdb copy retains only in-frame clones and omits some. Counted here are roughly 69,000 clones, 83% occurring once; the ten biggest clones make up 15% to 18%. Sequenced input: blood. The receptors derive from a man in his sixties in good health.

This clone showed up just once. The rearrangement joins TRBV24-1 to TRBJ2-5, with 8 bases lining up with TRBD2. Germline CDR1 reads KGHDR; CDR2 reads SFDVKD. Trimming took 4 bases from V and 5 from J; bases not matched to a gene: 11. CDR3 size: 16 residues. The CDR3 DNA follows: TGTGCCACCAGTGACCCCAGCGGGAGAGGTGGGGAGACCCAGTACTTC. This sequence encodes CATSDPSGRGGETQYF.

The V gene is TRBV3-1 (or the pseudogene TRBV3-2), the J gene TRBJ2-5, with 12 bases matching TRBD2. CDR1 and CDR2 from the germline V gene are LGHDT and YNNKEL (reference sequence). The V gene end was trimmed by 0 bases and the J gene end by 9 bases; junction bases not matched to a gene: 2. This CDR3 contains 14 residues. CDR3 residues: CASSQDGTSGPQYF. The CDR3 region has the DNA TGTGCCAGCAGCCAAGATGGGACTAGCGGGCCCCAGTACTTC.

The V call is TRBV12-3 or TRBV12-4, the J call TRBJ2-1; D is ambiguous. The V end lost 5 bases, the J end lost 4 bases, and 9 bases lay between the germline ends. The CDR3 has 13 residues. The CDR3 coding sequence is TGTGCCAGCAGTATGGACGGATACAATGAGCAGTTCTTC. Translating gives CASSMDGYNEQFF.

This chain links TRBV15 with TRBJ1-2, with 9 bases matching TRBD1. This CDR3 is 14 amino acids long. Germline trimming cut 2 bases from V and 12 bases from J; bases unmatched to any gene: 10. Per germline, CDR1 LNHNV and CDR2 YYDKDF (reference sequence). The CDR3 DNA reads TGTGCCACCAGCAGATCGTCCCGGGACAGGGTTGACACCTTC. It is translated as CATSRSSRDRVDTF.

The DNA of the CDR3 is TGTGCCAGCAGTTACACTAGCGGGAAAGAGACCCAGTACTTC. This sequence encodes CASSYTSGKETQYF. The chain couples TRBV7-9 to TRBJ2-5, with TRBD2 identical over 10 bases. With 6 bases clipped from V and 3 bases from J, the junction kept 4 bases outside the gene matches. CDR1 is SEHNR, CDR2 FQNEAQ, per germline (reference sequence). This CDR3 region has 14 residues.

CDR3 protein: CASSLGTGMNTEAFF. The CDR3 DNA reads as TGCGCCAGCAGCTTGGGGACAGGGATGAACACTGAAGCTTTCTTT. The chain has TRBV5-1 and TRBJ1-1, with TRBD1 identical over 8 bases. Germline CDR1 reads SGHRS; CDR2 reads YFSETQ. There are 15 residues in the CDR3. Germline trimming cut 0 bases from V and 0 bases from J; bases unmatched to any gene: 1.

V and J are TRBV11-2 and TRBJ2-4; D call uncertain. V lost 3 bases and J 2 bases, leaving 8 bases between the germline ends. The CDR3 has 14 amino acids. Germline CDR1 reads SGHAT; CDR2 reads FQNNGV. The DNA of the CDR3 is TGTGCCAGCAGCTTGTCGATGTCCAAAAACATTCAGTACTTC. Amino acid sequence: CASSLSMSKNIQYF.

This clone was seen just once. The J gene is TRBJ1-1, the V gene TRBV7-9; 8 bases map to TRBD1. The CDR3 length is 17 residues. Unmatched junction bases numbered 10, after V lost 3 bases and J lost 1 base. The germline V gene has CDR1 SEHNR and CDR2 FQNEAQ (reference sequence). CDR3 loop: CASSLPQGANRNTEAFF. CDR3 nucleotides: TGTGCCAGCAGCTTGCCGCAGGGGGCGAATAGGAACACTGAAGCTTTCTTT.

This chain links TRBV7-2 with TRBJ2-2; 9 positions agree with TRBD2. CDR1 is SGHTA, CDR2 FQGNSA, per germline. This CDR3 comprises 16 residues. Trimming took 7 bases from V and 5 from J; bases not matched to a gene: 11. The CDR3 bases are TGTGCCAGCAATCAAGGGACTAGCCTGGGAACCGGGGAGCTGTTTTTT. Amino acid sequence: CASNQGTSLGTGELFF. Full variable domain (rest looked up from reference TRBV7-2 and TRBJ2-2): GAGVSQSPSNKVTEKGKDVELRCDPISGHTALYWYRQSLGQGLEFLIYFQGNSAPDKSGLPSDRFSAERTGGSVSTLTIQRTQQEDSAVYLCASNQGTSLGTGELFFGEGSRLTVL.

This chain uses TRBV28 with TRBJ1-5; the D is unclear. The CDR3 has 15 residues. Germline V gives CDR1 MDHEN, CDR2 SYDVKM. Trimming removed 1 base from V and 2 bases from J, with 9 bases in between. CDR3 loop: CASSLSSGGNQPQHF. CDR3 sequence (DNA): TGTGCCAGCAGTTTATCCTCTGGGGGCAATCAGCCCCAGCATTTT.

The gene calls are TRBV6-2 or TRBV6-3 and TRBJ2-7; a weak D match, TRBD2 (5 bases). V dropped 5 bases and J dropped 1 base, with 15 bases sitting between them. The CDR3 contains 15 residues. Germline V gene lookup returns CDR1 MNHEY and CDR2 SVGEGT. The CDR3 is CASSRTSGSSYEQYF. The CDR3 DNA is TGTGCCAGCAGTCGCACCTCGGGGTCATCCTACGAGCAGTACTTC.

The J gene is TRBJ2-5, the V gene TRBV6-6, with 7 bases aligning to TRBD1. The J segment lost 0 bases and the V segment lost 5 bases, leaving 3 bases of the junction unmatched. This CDR3 has 14 amino acids. Germline V gives CDR1 MNHNY, CDR2 SVGAGI (reference sequence). CDR3 region: CASSRTGDQETQYF. The CDR3 coding sequence is TGTGCCAGCAGTCGAACAGGGGACCAAGAGACCCAGTACTTC.

The genes are TRBV10-3 and TRBJ1-6, with 11 bases lining up with TRBD1. The CDR3 spans 16 residues. The V gene's germline CDR1 is ENHRY and CDR2 SYGVKD. V dropped 3 bases and J dropped 9; count of bases not matched to a gene: 7. CDR3 residues: CAISEGVGQGASPLHF. The CDR3 DNA reads as TGTGCCATCAGTGAAGGGGTTGGACAGGGGGCTTCACCCCTCCACTTT.

The chain uses TRBV5-1 and TRBJ2-7; the D call may be TRBD1 or TRBD2 (7 bases each). The V gene lost 4 bases and the J gene lost 6 bases, with 17 bases spanning the gap. CDR1 and CDR2 from the germline V gene are SGHRS and YFSETQ. This CDR3 is 14 amino acids long. For the CDR3, the DNA is TGCGCCAGCAGCAGGACAGGAACGGGGGGCGAGCAGTACTTC. Its protein product is CASSRTGTGGEQYF.

The rearrangement links TRBV19 to TRBJ2-5; TRBD1 matches 8 bases. The CDR3 consists of 18 residues. Trimming took 6 bases from V and 2 from J; bases not matched to a gene: 17. Germline CDR1 reads LNHDA; CDR2 reads SQIVND (reference sequence). CDR3 coding DNA: TGTGCCAGTAGGGGGAAGGGTGGACAGGGAAACTGGCAAGAGACCCAGTACTTC. As protein: CASRGKGGQGNWQETQYF. The full variable domain, with the rest looked up from reference TRBV19 and TRBJ2-5, is DGGITQSPKYLFRKEGQNVTLSCEQNLNHDAMYWYRQDPGQGLRLIYYSQIVNDFQKGDIAEGYSVSREKKESFPLTVTSAQKNPTAFYLCASRGKGGQGNWQETQYFGPGTRLLVL.

The V gene is TRBV5-1, the J gene TRBJ1-2; TRBD1 agrees at 11 bases. The CDR3 is made up of 14 amino acids. Germline loops: CDR1 SGHRS, CDR2 YFSETQ. V dropped 7 bases and J dropped 8; count of bases not matched to a gene: 10. The CDR3 loop is CASAPSGQGEGYTF. The CDR3 DNA follows: TGCGCCAGCGCGCCTTCGGGACAGGGGGAAGGCTACACCTTC.

This clone was recorded only once. The chain uses TRBV20-1 and TRBJ2-3; D gene uncertain. This CDR3 region has 11 residues. Germline loops: CDR1 DFQATT, CDR2 SNEGSKA (reference sequence). V dropped 5 bases and J dropped 4 bases, with 7 bases sitting between them. CDR3 sequence reads: CSAGPADTQYF. The DNA of the CDR3 is TGCAGTGCTGGACCAGCAGATACGCAGTATTTT.

V usage is TRBV19 and J usage is TRBJ2-7, with 7 bases matching TRBD2. The junction had 17 bases not matched to a gene; V was cut back by 8 bases and J by 1 base. There are 17 residues in the CDR3. CDR1 is LNHDA and CDR2 is SQIVND in the germline V gene (reference sequence). CDR3 sequence reads: CASAESGTLGGSYEQYF. In nucleotides, the CDR3 is TGTGCCAGTGCGGAATCCGGGACCCTCGGGGGGTCCTACGAGCAGTACTTC.

The CDR3 loop is CASSVSGGGNTGELFF. The CDR3 DNA sequence: TGTGCCAGCAGCGTATCGGGGGGAGGGAACACCGGGGAGCTGTTTTTT. This sequence joins TRBV9 and TRBJ2-2, with 7 bases identical to TRBD2. The CDR3 is made up of 16 amino acids. V trimming: 1 base; J trimming: 1 base; junction bases outside the gene matches: 4. Germline CDR1 is SGDLS and CDR2 is YYNGEE. The whole variable domain, filled in from reference TRBV9 and TRBJ2-2, reads DSGVTQTPKHLITATGQRVTLRCSPRSGDLSVYWYQQSLDQGLQFLIQYYNGEERAKGNILERFSAQQFPDLHSELNLSSLELGDSALYFCASSVSGGGNTGELFFGEGSRLTVL.

On this clone itself: Other DNA sequences of this sample code for an identical CDR3. The DNA of the CDR3 is TGTGCCAGCTCACCAGGAAGCAATCAGCCCCAGCATTTT. This codes for CASSPGSNQPQHF. This sequence joins TRBV18 and TRBJ1-5; D gene ambiguous. Germline lookup yields CDR1 KGHSH and CDR2 LQKENI. Trimming took 2 bases from V and 1 from J, leaving 3 bases between them. The CDR3 contains 13 residues.

The chain carries TRBV7-2 and TRBJ2-7; 12 bases agree with TRBD2. The CDR3 sequence is 16 residues long. The V segment lost 4 bases and the J segment 6 bases; nucleotides outside the gene matches: 10. Germline V CDR1 and CDR2: SGHTA, FQGNSA. CDR3 loop: CASSSASGRGQSEQYF. The DNA of the CDR3 is TGTGCCAGCAGCTCCGCTAGCGGGAGGGGACAAAGCGAGCAGTACTTC.

The V call is TRBV9, the J call TRBJ1-2; weak D call: TRBD1 (5 bases). The germline V and J ends were trimmed by 0 bases and 7 bases, with 13 bases remaining between them. Per germline, CDR1 SGDLS and CDR2 YYNGEE. CDR3 length: 14 amino acids. In DNA form, the CDR3 reads TGTGCCAGCAGCGTAGATCCCCACCAGGGTGGCTACACCTTC. This translates into CASSVDPHQGGYTF. Full variable domain (outside the CDR3, taken from reference TRBV9 and TRBJ1-2): DSGVTQTPKHLITATGQRVTLRCSPRSGDLSVYWYQQSLDQGLQFLIQYYNGEERAKGNILERFSAQQFPDLHSELNLSSLELGDSALYFCASSVDPHQGGYTFGSGTRLTVV.

There are a few counts of this clone. The chain couples TRBV29-1 to TRBJ1-2; D unclear. The V end was cut by 3 bases, the J end by 0 bases, with 8 bases between. Germline values: CDR1 SQVTM, CDR2 ANQGSEA. This CDR3 contains 13 residues. In DNA form, the CDR3 reads TGCAGCGTTGAGTCTGGACCTAACTATGGCTACACCTTC. Encoded protein: CSVESGPNYGYTF.

This clone was recorded many times. This rearrangement joins TRBV3-1 (or the pseudogene TRBV3-2) to TRBJ1-2, with D hard to call. CDR3 length: 15 residues. Germline-derived CDR1 and CDR2 are LGHDT and YNNKEL (reference sequence). Trimming shortened V by 6 bases and J by 4 bases, and 18 bases separated the two germline ends. The CDR3 is CASRQKYSGGYGYTF. Here the CDR3 DNA reads TGTGCCAGCAGGCAAAAGTACTCCGGAGGCTATGGCTACACCTTC.

The chain is built from TRBV10-3 and TRBJ2-7; 7 nucleotides line up with TRBD1. Trimming cost V 6 bases and J 0 bases; bases outside gene matches: 2. The CDR3 is made up of 13 amino acids. Germline CDR1 is ENHRY and CDR2 is SYGVKD. The DNA of the CDR3 is TGTGCCATCAGCAGGGGGACCTCCTACGAGCAGTACTTC. This codes for CAISRGTSYEQYF.

The chain employs TRBV28 and TRBJ1-5, with TRBD1 matching over 7 bases. Germline V gene sequence: CDR1 MDHEN, CDR2 SYDVKM. The CDR3 covers 15 residues. Trimming at V came to 6 bases and at J to 3 bases, leaving 8 bases not matched to a gene. CDR3 coding DNA: TGTGCCAGCAGGCGACAGGGAAGTAACAATCAGCCCCAGCATTTT. This encodes CASRRQGSNNQPQHF.

The chain recombines TRBV21-1 with TRBJ2-7; TRBD2, the D gene given by the table, was not confirmed from the DNA. TRBV21-1 is deemed a pseudogene. The length of the CDR3 is 15 residues. Here the CDR3 reads CASSKVRSEEYEQYF. The CDR3 coding sequence is TGTGCCAGCAGCAAAGTGAGGAGCGAAGAATACGAGCAGTACTTC.

The chain links TRBV3-1 (or the pseudogene TRBV3-2) to TRBJ1-3; tentatively, D is TRBD1 (5 bases). The CDR3 sequence is 13 residues long. Germline CDR1 reads LGHDT; CDR2 reads YNNKEL (reference sequence). Trimming shortened V by 4 bases and J by 3 bases, and 7 bases separated the two germline ends. The CDR3 reads CASSRGGGNTIYF. The CDR3 DNA reads TGTGCCAGCAGCCGGGGGGGTGGAAACACCATATATTTT.